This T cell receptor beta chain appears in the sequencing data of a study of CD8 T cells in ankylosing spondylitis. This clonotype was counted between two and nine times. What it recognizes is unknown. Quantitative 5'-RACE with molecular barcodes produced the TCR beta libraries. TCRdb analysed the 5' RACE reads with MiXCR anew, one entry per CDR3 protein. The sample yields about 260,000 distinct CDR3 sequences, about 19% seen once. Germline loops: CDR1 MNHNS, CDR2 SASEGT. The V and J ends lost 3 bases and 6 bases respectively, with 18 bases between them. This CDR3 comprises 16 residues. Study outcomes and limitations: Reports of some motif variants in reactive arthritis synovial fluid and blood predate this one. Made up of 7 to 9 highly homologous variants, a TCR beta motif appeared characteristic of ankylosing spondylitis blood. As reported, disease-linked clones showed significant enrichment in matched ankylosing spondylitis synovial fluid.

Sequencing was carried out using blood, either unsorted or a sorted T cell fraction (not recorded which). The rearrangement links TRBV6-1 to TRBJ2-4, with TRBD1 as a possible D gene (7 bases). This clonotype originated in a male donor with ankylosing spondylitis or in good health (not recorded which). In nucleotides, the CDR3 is TGTGCCAGCAGTGACGGAGGGCCCAGGGGGATAAACATTCAGTACTTC. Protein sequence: CASSDGGPRGINIQYF.